The next 18 T cell receptor beta chains were all read from a single sample in a study of T cell responses to AZD1222 COVID-19 vaccine. TCRdb's table, derived via immunoSEQ multiplex PCR, lists solely in-frame clones and lacks some. Of 120,000 or so clones in the sample, more than 75% are singletons; the top ten hold approximately 3.4%. The sequenced sample was peripheral blood, obtained 28 days after the second AZD1222 dose. The receptors were sampled from an adult who received the AZD1222 COVID-19 vaccine.

This chain links TRBV2 with TRBJ1-4; D uncertain. Trimming took 5 bases from V and 0 from J, leaving 7 bases between them. CDR1 is SNHLY, CDR2 FYNNEI, per germline. This CDR3 contains 14 residues. CDR3 nucleotides: TGTGCCAGCAGTAGACGGTCAACTAATGAAAAACTGTTTTTT. Translated: CASSRRSTNEKLFF. Full variable domain (missing parts from reference TRBV2 and TRBJ1-4): EPEVTQTPSHQVTQMGQEVILRCVPISNHLYFYWYRQILGQKVEFLVSFYNNEISEKSEIFDDQFSVERPDGSNFTLKIRSTKLEDSAMYFCASSRRSTNEKLFFGSGTQLSVL.

V usage is TRBV19 and J usage is TRBJ1-6, with a weak D call TRBD1 (6 bases). This CDR3 is built from 17 residues. CDR1 LNHDA and CDR2 SQIVND come from the germline V gene (reference sequence). The V end was cut by 7 bases, the J end by 0 bases, with 16 bases between. CDR3 in DNA: TGTGCCAGTAAGGCAGGGGAATCCAGCTCCTATAATTCACCCCTCCACTTT. Encoded protein: CASKAGESSSYNSPLHF.

V and J are TRBV10-3 and TRBJ1-4; D uncertain. The germline gives CDR1 ENHRY, CDR2 SYGVKD. V was clipped by 4 bases and J by 0 bases, with 18 bases between them. CDR3 size: 18 residues. The CDR3 sequence: CAISAASSQTATNEKLFF. CDR3 in DNA: TGTGCCATCAGTGCCGCCAGTTCCCAAACTGCAACTAATGAAAAACTGTTTTTT.

The CDR3 nucleotides are TGTGCCAGCAGCCCCAGGACTAGCGGGAGTGGGGAGCAGTACTTC. It specifies CASSPRTSGSGEQYF. The chain uses TRBV9 and TRBJ2-7; 13 nucleotides line up with TRBD2. Germline V gene lookup returns CDR1 SGDLS and CDR2 YYNGEE. The CDR3 consists of 15 residues. V gave up 4 bases and J gave up 7 bases; unmatched junction bases: 8. The full variable domain, in which reference TRBV9 and TRBJ2-7 provide the parts outside the CDR3, is DSGVTQTPKHLITATGQRVTLRCSPRSGDLSVYWYQQSLDQGLQFLIQYYNGEERAKGNILERFSAQQFPDLHSELNLSSLELGDSALYFCASSPRTSGSGEQYFGPGTRLTVT.

This clone showed up just once. This CDR3 reads CAWSKGSVSPLHF. In DNA, the CDR3 is TGTGCCTGGAGCAAGGGTTCGGTCTCACCCCTCCACTTT. The V and J genes are TRBV30 and TRBJ1-6; D uncertain. The germline gives CDR1 GTSNPN, CDR2 SVGIG (reference sequence). V dropped 3 bases and J dropped 10 bases, with 13 bases sitting between them. The CDR3 consists of 13 residues.

The DNA for the CDR3 is TGTGCCAGCAGAAAACCTATCCCCGGGGACTATGGCTACACCTTC. It yields the protein CASRKPIPGDYGYTF. This chain uses TRBV28 with TRBJ1-2; D remains unclear. Trimming shortened V by 6 bases and J by 3 bases, and 17 bases separated the two germline ends. CDR1 and CDR2 (germline): MDHEN, SYDVKM. The CDR3 spans 15 residues.

The rearrangement joins TRBV7-9 to TRBJ1-5; 7 bases are a match to TRBD1. V dropped 2 bases and J dropped 5; count of bases not matched to a gene: 6. This CDR3 contains 15 residues. CDR1 SEHNR and CDR2 FQNEAQ come from the germline V gene (reference sequence). CDR3 bases: TGTGCCAGCAGCTTAAGACAGGGATGGGATCAGCCCCAGCATTTT. Its protein product is CASSLRQGWDQPQHF.

This clone was found once. V is TRBV7-2 and J is TRBJ1-1; D gene unclear. CDR3 length equals 16 residues. The V gene lost 1 base and the J gene lost 0 bases, with 12 bases spanning the gap. The germline V gene encodes CDR1 SGHTA and CDR2 FQGNSA. CDR3: CASSLVAGFMNTEAFF. In DNA, the CDR3 is TGTGCCAGCAGCTTAGTGGCGGGGTTCATGAACACTGAAGCTTTCTTT.

The V call is TRBV19, the J call TRBJ1-6, with 9 bases aligning to TRBD1. V lost 1 base to trimming and J lost 0 bases; unmatched junction nucleotides: 4. This CDR3 comprises 18 residues. The germline gives CDR1 LNHDA, CDR2 SQIVND (reference sequence). The CDR3 loop is CASSIGTGASSYNSPLHF. The CDR3, as DNA: TGTGCCAGTAGTATAGGGACAGGGGCGAGCTCCTATAATTCACCCCTCCACTTT.

The gene calls are TRBV29-1 and TRBJ1-1, with D hard to call. Germline CDR1 reads SQVTM; CDR2 reads ANQGSEA. V lost 7 bases and J 1 base, leaving 10 bases between the germline ends. There are 12 residues in the CDR3. The CDR3 DNA sequence: TGCAGCGCCGGGCGGACGAACACTGAAGCTTTCTTT. Translated, it gives CSAGRTNTEAFF.

V and J are TRBV6-2 or TRBV6-3 and TRBJ1-1, with TRBD1 as a possible D gene (5 bases). The CDR3 sequence is 16 residues long. Looked up from germline, CDR1 is MNHEY and CDR2 is SVGEGT. V lost 2 bases and J 0 bases, leaving 13 bases between the germline ends. CDR3 in DNA: TGTGCCAGCAGTTACGCCCGGGACTCTATGAACACTGAAGCTTTCTTT. Translating gives CASSYARDSMNTEAFF.

The rearrangement uses TRBV4-3 and TRBJ1-2; D might be TRBD1 (5 bases). The V gene's germline CDR1 is LGHNA and CDR2 YSLEER. The CDR3 contains 14 residues. Trimming shortened V by 1 base and J by 3 bases, and 9 bases separated the two germline ends. The CDR3 reads CASSQAGRDYGYTF. CDR3 in DNA: TGCGCCAGCAGCCAAGCAGGGAGGGACTATGGCTACACCTTC.

The rearrangement joins TRBV2 to TRBJ2-2; D remains ambiguous. CDR3 size: 11 residues. Trimming took off 6 bases at V and 1 base at J, with 0 bases between the two ends. Germline assignment: CDR1 SNHLY and CDR2 FYNNEI. The CDR3 here is CASRNTGELFF. CDR3 sequence (DNA): TGTGCCAGCAGGAACACCGGGGAGCTGTTTTTT.

V and J are TRBV7-8 and TRBJ2-5; TRBD2 agrees at 10 bases. The germline V gene has CDR1 SGHVS and CDR2 FQNEAQ. With 5 bases clipped from V and 4 bases from J, the junction kept 4 bases outside the gene matches. This CDR3 has 14 residues. CDR3 loop: CASSRAGGRETQYF. The CDR3 bases are TGTGCCAGCAGCCGAGCGGGAGGGCGAGAGACCCAGTACTTC.

This chain connects TRBV5-1 to TRBJ2-5, with D perhaps TRBD2 (6 bases). The CDR3 sequence is 16 residues long. Trimming took 1 base from V and 1 from J, leaving 14 bases between them. CDR1 and CDR2 from the germline V gene are SGHRS and YFSETQ. In DNA form, the CDR3 reads TGCGCCAGCAGCTTGCTCGCGACTAGGGCCCAAGAGACCCAGTACTTC. Translating gives CASSLLATRAQETQYF.

The chain employs TRBV6-2 or TRBV6-3 and TRBJ1-5; TRBD1 is a possible D gene (5 bases). Looked up from germline, CDR1 is MNHEY and CDR2 is SVGEGT. The CDR3 runs 15 residues. The V end lost 5 bases, the J end lost 4 bases, and 15 bases lay between the germline ends. CDR3 region: CASSRSGTTNQPQHF. The CDR3 DNA follows: TGTGCCAGCAGTAGATCCGGGACTACAAATCAGCCCCAGCATTTT.

V and J are TRBV7-2 and TRBJ1-5, with D perhaps TRBD1 (6 bases). V lost 5 bases and J 5 bases, leaving 13 bases between the germline ends. CDR3 size: 14 residues. Germline V lookup: CDR1 SGHTA, CDR2 FQGNSA. In DNA form, the CDR3 reads TGTGCCAGCAGCCGGTACAGGGTTGATCAGCCCCAGCATTTT. This codes for CASSRYRVDQPQHF.

The V call is TRBV9, the J call TRBJ1-3; D is unclear. This CDR3 spans 14 amino acids. Germline loops: CDR1 SGDLS, CDR2 YYNGEE. Trimming shortened V by 1 base and J by 0 bases, and 5 bases separated the two germline ends. In DNA form, the CDR3 reads TGTGCCAGCAGCGTAACGGACTCTGGAAACACCATATATTTT. This sequence encodes CASSVTDSGNTIYF.